These 12 T cell receptor beta chains originate from one sample sequenced in a study of CD8+ T cells in alopecia areata. Reverse transcription of extracted RNA yielded cDNA, which provided the sequencing template. Measured with immunoSEQ multiplex PCR; TCRdb has only the in-frame clones, and not every one. The sample consists of around 190,000 clones, about 61% of them appearing once. The specimen sequenced was CD8+ T cells sorted from blood. These receptors were obtained from a human donor in good health.

This clone was counted between two and nine times. The sample holds other DNA sequences that translate to the same CDR3. This rearrangement joins TRBV5-1 to TRBJ2-3; D call uncertain. V shed 3 bases and J shed 2 bases, with 4 bases lying between them. The length of the CDR3 is 12 residues. Germline assignment: CDR1 SGHRS and CDR2 YFSETQ. CDR3 nucleotide sequence: TGCGCCAGCAGCTCAGACACAGATACGCAGTATTTT. Protein: CASSSDTDTQYF.

The chain combines TRBV7-9 with TRBJ2-5; 7 nucleotides line up with TRBD2. Germline V gene lookup returns CDR1 SEHNR and CDR2 FQNEAQ (reference sequence). The CDR3 sequence is 14 residues long. The junction had 5 bases not matched to a gene; V was cut back by 2 bases and J by 5 bases. The DNA for the CDR3 is TGTGCCAGCAGCTTAATGACAGCGGGGGAGACCCAGTACTTC. This sequence encodes CASSLMTAGETQYF.

As concerns this clone: In the same sample, other DNA sequences code for this CDR3. J is TRBJ1-1 and V is TRBV29-1; D may be TRBD1 (5 bases). Germline V gives CDR1 SQVTM, CDR2 ANQGSEA. Trimming left V 4 bases short and J 2 bases short, with 11 bases between. This CDR3 has 13 residues. This CDR3 reads CSVVGGVNTEAFF. CDR3 bases: TGCAGCGTTGTCGGGGGGGTAAACACTGAAGCTTTCTTT.

Only a few counts were recorded for this clone. The J gene is TRBJ1-1, the V gene TRBV7-3, with D tentatively TRBD1 (5 bases). Germline loops: CDR1 SGHTA, CDR2 FQGTGA. The CDR3 covers 12 residues. V shed 3 bases and J shed 7 bases, with 9 bases lying between them. In DNA form, the CDR3 reads TGTGCCAGCAGCTTGCTGCAGGGTGAAGCTTTCTTT. This gives the protein CASSLLQGEAFF.

The V call is TRBV30, the J call TRBJ1-5, with D tentatively TRBD1 (6 bases). Per the germline V gene, CDR1 is GTSNPN and CDR2 is SVGIG (reference sequence). The CDR3 runs 13 residues. V dropped 1 base and J dropped 2 bases, with 6 bases sitting between them. CDR3 in DNA: TGTGCCTGGAGTGGGACAGGCAATCAGCCCCAGCATTTT. Translated: CAWSGTGNQPQHF.

The chain recombines TRBV27 with TRBJ1-1; D might be TRBD1 (5 bases). The CDR3 contains 15 residues. V dropped 0 bases and J dropped 0 bases, with 8 bases sitting between them. Germline V gives CDR1 MNHEY, CDR2 SMNVEV (reference sequence). The CDR3 reads CASSLSAGMNTEAFF. CDR3 DNA sequence: TGTGCCAGCAGTTTATCAGCAGGGATGAACACTGAAGCTTTCTTT.

This clone was seen a few times. The V call is TRBV9, the J call TRBJ1-1, with 8 nucleotides matching TRBD1. Germline V gene lookup returns CDR1 SGDLS and CDR2 YYNGEE. The CDR3 length is 16 residues. The junction had 7 bases not matched to a gene; V was cut back by 3 bases and J by 0 bases. The CDR3 sequence is CASSADLQGVNTEAFF. The CDR3 region has the DNA TGTGCCAGCAGCGCAGACCTACAGGGGGTGAACACTGAAGCTTTCTTT.

This clone was counted a few times. Other DNA sequences within the sample encode an identical CDR3. This rearrangement joins TRBV29-1 to TRBJ2-7; 7 nucleotides match TRBD2. The CDR3 is 12 residues long. Germline V gene lookup returns CDR1 SQVTM and CDR2 ANQGSEA. The junction had 5 bases not matched to a gene; V was cut back by 6 bases and J by 3 bases. The CDR3 protein is CSVVGGNYEQYF. Written as DNA, the CDR3 is TGCAGCGTCGTGGGGGGGAACTACGAGCAGTACTTC.

This sequence joins TRBV2 and TRBJ2-7; possibly TRBD1 for D (6 bases). CDR1 SNHLY and CDR2 FYNNEI come from the germline V gene. V dropped 7 bases and J dropped 2 bases, with 15 bases sitting between them. There are 14 residues in the CDR3. CDR3 in DNA: TGTGCCAGCACATGGACAGAGGCTACCTACGAGCAGTACTTC. It translates to CASTWTEATYEQYF.

The chain joins TRBV27 to TRBJ2-7; the D gene is possibly TRBD2 (6 bases). The CDR3 has 15 amino acids. CDR1 is MNHEY and CDR2 is SMNVEV in the germline V gene (reference sequence). V was trimmed by 5 bases and J by 0 bases, leaving 14 bases between them. The CDR3 nucleotides are TGTGCCAGCAGTGACGGACTACAGAGCTCCTACGAGCAGTACTTC. The encoded protein is CASSDGLQSSYEQYF.

V gene TRBV29-1 combines with J gene TRBJ1-5; D is undetermined. CDR1 SQVTM and CDR2 ANQGSEA come from the germline V gene. V lost 7 bases to trimming and J lost 2 bases, with 15 bases between them. The length of the CDR3 is 14 residues. The DNA for the CDR3 is TGCAGCGCAGACGTGGAAGGGCGCAATCAGCCCCAGCATTTT. The encoded protein is CSADVEGRNQPQHF.

V and J are TRBV4-2 and TRBJ2-5; D is unclear. Germline V gene sequence: CDR1 LGHNA, CDR2 YNFKEQ. The CDR3 is made up of 12 amino acids. Trimming pared 0 bases from V and 5 bases from J, leaving 4 bases between. The CDR3 reads CASSQDLETQYF. The CDR3 DNA reads TGTGCCAGCAGCCAAGATCTGGAGACCCAGTACTTC.